This TCR beta chain came from a study of CD8 T cells in Susac syndrome. RNA totalling about 0.5 to 1 ug underwent reverse transcription with random hexamers. Each CDR3 protein gets one entry after TCRdb re-called the immunoSEQ multiplex PCR reads with MiXCR. The repertoire holds around 130,000 distinct CDR3 sequences, with about 95% as singletons. The germline gives CDR1 SGHRS, CDR2 YFSETQ. This CDR3 region has 12 residues. Trimming removed 6 bases from V and 5 bases from J, with 10 bases in between. Material: CD4+ T cells from PBMCs. V and J are TRBV5-1 and TRBJ2-3; possibly TRBD2 for D (5 bases). The sequence derives from a human donor in good health. The CDR3 protein is CASTPEGDTQYF. In DNA, the CDR3 is TGCGCCAGCACTCCCGAGGGAGATACGCAGTATTTT.